Reported below is one TCR beta chain. Its antigen remains unidentified. This entry belongs to a study of T cell repertoires in cytomegalovirus infection. Looking at the study overall: In public TCR beta signatures, there were indications of both CMV infection and matching HLA type.

V lost 2 bases, J lost 2 bases, and 1 base stayed unmatched. The germline CDR1 and CDR2 sequences are MGHRA and YSYEKL. This CDR3 spans 15 amino acids. TCRdb recomputed calls from the reads with MiXCR, one row per CDR3 protein. The table shows about 360,000 distinct CDR3 sequences, with approximately 18% occurring only once. The study, taken as a whole, reports: HLA-C-restricted CMV clonotypes gave the most frequent clonotype in two of eight donors. Identification of carriers of CMV plus the relevant HLA was performed using cumulative public TCR beta family frequency.

Sequenced: PBMCs. The source is a human donor in good health (CMV status not recorded). Some clones in this sample may be carry-over from other donors' samples. The chain uses TRBV4-1 and TRBJ1-4; 8 bases line up with TRBD1. The DNA for the CDR3 is TGCGCCAGCAGCCAACGGACAGGGACTAATGAAAAACTGTTTTTT. Its translation: CASSQRTGTNEKLFF.